The 29 T cell receptor beta chains in this list originate from one sample, sequenced in a study of cytomegalovirus exposure and HLA in healthy donors. Assay: immunoSEQ multiplex PCR; the TCRdb copy retains only in-frame clones and omits some. The sample has tens of thousands of clones, roughly 93% seen once. Material for sequencing was PBMCs. The receptors come from a woman aged 25-40 years in good health and CMV-seronegative.

The rearrangement joins TRBV9 to TRBJ2-3; 14 nucleotides line up with TRBD2. Trimming took 4 bases from V and 3 from J; bases not matched to a gene: 7. This CDR3 contains 17 residues. The germline V gene encodes CDR1 SGDLS and CDR2 YYNGEE. For the CDR3, the DNA is TGTGCCAGCAGCATTGGGACTAGCGGGAGTAGGACAGATACGCAGTATTTT. This translates into CASSIGTSGSRTDTQYF.

In DNA form, the CDR3 reads TGTGCCAGCAGCTTTCAGGCGAGCTCAAATTCACCCCTCCACTTT. It is translated as CASSFQASSNSPLHF. The V and J genes are TRBV7-2 and TRBJ1-6; D unclear. Germline loops: CDR1 SGHTA, CDR2 FQGNSA. CDR3 size: 15 residues. V was pared by 3 bases and J by 7 bases, with 13 bases between. The full variable domain, rest sourced from reference TRBV7-2 and TRBJ1-6, is GAGVSQSPSNKVTEKGKDVELRCDPISGHTALYWYRQSLGQGLEFLIYFQGNSAPDKSGLPSDRFSAERTGGSVSTLTIQRTQQEDSAVYLCASSFQASSNSPLHFGNGTRLTVT.

The rearrangement uses TRBV19 and TRBJ2-5; TRBD2 matches 9 bases. J gave up 4 bases and V 9 bases, and 15 bases lay outside the gene matches. There are 16 residues in the CDR3. Germline values: CDR1 LNHDA, CDR2 SQIVND (reference sequence). In nucleotides, the CDR3 is TGTGCCAGCCGATCCATCCCCCCGACTAGCGGAGAGACCCAGTACTTC. It encodes CASRSIPPTSGETQYF.

The chain combines TRBV4-1 with TRBJ1-1; weak D call: TRBD1 (5 bases). Germline values: CDR1 MGHRA, CDR2 YSYEKL. Trimming took 3 bases from V and 4 from J, leaving 12 bases between them. The CDR3 spans 14 residues. The CDR3 nucleotides read TGCGCCAGCAGCCAGAGGGGCGGGGCCACTGAAGCTTTCTTT. Protein product: CASSQRGGATEAFF.

The chain combines TRBV18 with TRBJ2-4; tentative D call: TRBD1 (5 bases). CDR1 and CDR2 (germline): KGHSH, LQKENI. This CDR3 region has 13 residues. The V and J ends lost 1 base and 8 bases respectively, with 9 bases between them. In DNA, the CDR3 is TGTGCCAGCTCACCACAGGGGAACGACATTCAGTACTTC. It is translated as CASSPQGNDIQYF.

The gene calls are TRBV11-2 and TRBJ1-4; D is perhaps TRBD1 (5 bases). The CDR3 consists of 13 residues. V was shortened by 7 bases and J by 9 bases, with 15 bases between the two germline ends. CDR1 is SGHAT and CDR2 is FQNNGV in the germline V gene. The CDR3 reads CASKSGMGKKLFF. CDR3 in DNA: TGTGCCAGCAAATCAGGGATGGGGAAAAAACTGTTTTTT. Together with reference TRBV11-2 and TRBJ1-4, the CDR3 gives the full variable domain: EAGVAQSPRYKIIEKRQSVAFWCNPISGHATLYWYQQILGQGPKLLIQFQNNGVVDDSQLPKDRFSAERLKGVDSTLKIQPAKLEDSAVYLCASKSGMGKKLFFGSGTQLSVL.

This sequence joins TRBV5-8 and TRBJ1-2, with D unclear. The V end lost 0 bases, the J end lost 5 bases, and 5 bases lay between the germline ends. The V gene's germline CDR1 is SGHTS and CDR2 YDEGEE. CDR3 length: 12 amino acids. The CDR3 here is CASSLAGYGYTF. CDR3 bases: TGTGCCAGCAGCTTGGCAGGTTATGGCTACACCTTC.

The chain links TRBV5-1 to TRBJ2-3; D unclear. This CDR3 is 15 amino acids long. Germline-derived CDR1 and CDR2 are SGHRS and YFSETQ. V dropped 4 bases and J dropped 4 bases, with 16 bases sitting between them. In DNA, the CDR3 is TGCGCCAGCAGCCGCGGCTCCCTCCAAGCAGATACGCAGTATTTT. Its protein is CASSRGSLQADTQYF. Using reference TRBV5-1 and TRBJ2-3 for the parts outside the CDR3, the full variable domain is KAGVTQTPRYLIKTRGQQVTLSCSPISGHRSVSWYQQTPGQGLQFLFEYFSETQRNKGNFPGRFSGRQFSNSRSEMNVSTLELGDSALYLCASSRGSLQADTQYFGPGTRLTVL.

This clone was seen only once. The chain links TRBV5-4 to TRBJ2-7; D is perhaps TRBD1 (6 bases). V lost 3 bases and J lost 6, with 22 bases in between. This CDR3 region has 16 residues. Germline CDR1 and CDR2: SGHNT and YYREEE (reference sequence). The CDR3 coding sequence is TGTGCCAGCAGCTCCCCAAAGATACAGGGTCGGCCCGAGCAGTACTTC. This translates into CASSSPKIQGRPEQYF.

V gene TRBV10-1 combines with J gene TRBJ1-1, with 8 bases identical to TRBD1. V lost 6 bases, J lost 7 bases, and 10 bases stayed unmatched. Germline assignment: CDR1 WNHNN and CDR2 SYGVQD (reference sequence). The CDR3 contains 14 residues. CDR3 residues: CASRSSGTGSEAFF. The CDR3 DNA sequence: TGCGCCAGCAGGTCATCCGGGACAGGTAGTGAAGCTTTCTTT.

This chain links TRBV7-2 with TRBJ2-5, with D maybe TRBD2 (6 bases). There are 13 residues in the CDR3. Trimming stripped 1 base from V and 9 bases from J, with 12 bases between. CDR1 SGHTA and CDR2 FQGNSA come from the germline V gene. The DNA of the CDR3 is TGTGCCAGCAGCTTAGGGCTCTCGGGGGCCCAGTACTTC. Protein product: CASSLGLSGAQYF.

The chain has TRBV5-6 and TRBJ1-1, with TRBD1 matching 7 bases. V lost 5 bases, J lost 1 base, and 11 bases stayed unmatched. The CDR3 is made up of 16 amino acids. The germline V gene encodes CDR1 SGHDT and CDR2 YYEEEE. The chain's CDR3 is CASRGTSGTENTEAFF. In DNA form, the CDR3 reads TGTGCCAGCAGAGGGACATCCGGGACAGAGAACACTGAAGCTTTCTTT.

The J gene is TRBJ2-3, the V gene TRBV27, with 11 bases identical to TRBD2. Trimming at V came to 4 bases and at J to 6 bases, leaving 9 bases not matched to a gene. The length of the CDR3 is 16 residues. CDR1 and CDR2 (germline): MNHEY, SMNVEV (reference sequence). CDR3 nucleotide sequence: TGTGCCAGCAGTTGGTTTAGCGGGGGGGCAGGGGATACGCAGTATTTT. It codes for CASSWFSGGAGDTQYF.

A single count supports this clone. V usage is TRBV19 and J usage is TRBJ1-5; D not certain. Germline V gives CDR1 LNHDA, CDR2 SQIVND (reference sequence). The V gene lost 7 bases and the J gene lost 4 bases, with 17 bases spanning the gap. This CDR3 has 15 amino acids. In DNA form, the CDR3 reads TGTGCCAGTAATCCGGGTGCAAGCCCAAATCAGCCCCAGCATTTT. Its translation is CASNPGASPNQPQHF. Full variable domain (remainder filled in from reference TRBV19 and TRBJ1-5): DGGITQSPKYLFRKEGQNVTLSCEQNLNHDAMYWYRQDPGQGLRLIYYSQIVNDFQKGDIAEGYSVSREKKESFPLTVTSAQKNPTAFYLCASNPGASPNQPQHFGDGTRLSIL.

This clone was recorded only once. The rearrangement links TRBV5-4 to TRBJ1-1, with TRBD1 identical over 8 bases. Germline-derived CDR1 and CDR2 are SGHNT and YYREEE (reference sequence). The CDR3 has 16 amino acids. With V trimmed by 4 bases and J by 1 base, 9 bases remained unmatched. CDR3 sequence: CASSPTGEVGNTEAFF. The DNA of the CDR3 is TGTGCCAGCAGCCCGACAGGGGAAGTTGGGAACACTGAAGCTTTCTTT.

This clone occurred once. The chain combines TRBV10-3 with TRBJ1-2, with TRBD1 as a possible D gene (5 bases). The CDR3 contains 13 residues. The germline V and J ends were trimmed by 4 bases and 4 bases, with 10 bases remaining between them. Germline CDR1 is ENHRY and CDR2 is SYGVKD. CDR3 sequence reads: CAISVGEAYGYTF. For the CDR3, the DNA is TGTGCCATCAGTGTGGGGGAGGCCTATGGCTACACCTTC.

Only one count was recorded for this clone. J is TRBJ1-1 and V is TRBV10-3, with D maybe TRBD1 (6 bases). CDR1 is ENHRY, CDR2 SYGVKD, per germline. The CDR3 covers 15 residues. V shed 6 bases and J shed 1 base, with 15 bases lying between them. Here the CDR3 DNA reads TGTGCCATCAGAACGTCCGGGACATCGAACACTGAAGCTTTCTTT. It encodes CAIRTSGTSNTEAFF.

The V call is TRBV5-6, the J call TRBJ1-2; a possible D gene is TRBD1 (5 bases). The germline V gene encodes CDR1 SGHDT and CDR2 YYEEEE. The CDR3 length is 16 residues. The V end lost 1 base, the J end lost 1 base, and 14 bases lay between the germline ends. CDR3 in amino acids: CASSLFGVGGNYGYTF. In nucleotides, the CDR3 is TGTGCCAGCAGCTTGTTTGGCGTGGGGGGTAACTATGGCTACACCTTC. Full variable domain (missing parts from reference TRBV5-6 and TRBJ1-2): DAGVTQSPTHLIKTRGQQVTLRCSPKSGHDTVSWYQQALGQGPQFIFQYYEEEERQRGNFPDRFSGHQFPNYSSELNVNALLLGDSALYLCASSLFGVGGNYGYTFGSGTRLTVV.

This clone was seen just once. The rearrangement joins TRBV27 to TRBJ2-3; TRBD2 matches at 13 bases. V lost 4 bases, J lost 2 bases, and 9 bases stayed unmatched. This CDR3 is 18 amino acids long. Per germline, CDR1 MNHEY and CDR2 SMNVEV (reference sequence). The DNA for the CDR3 is TGTGCCAGCAGTTCCGGAAGACTAGCGGGGGGCTACACAGATACGCAGTATTTT. As protein: CASSSGRLAGGYTDTQYF.

This chain uses TRBV11-2 with TRBJ2-4, with D possibly matching TRBD1 (6 bases). From germline, CDR1 is SGHAT and CDR2 FQNNGV. The length of the CDR3 is 17 residues. V was trimmed by 4 bases and J by 0 bases, leaving 16 bases between them. CDR3 sequence reads: CASSSLTGTLAKNIQYF. The CDR3 DNA is TGTGCCAGCAGCTCCCTAACCGGGACACTAGCCAAAAACATTCAGTACTTC.

The chain combines TRBV19 with TRBJ1-4; possible D gene TRBD1, 5 bases. This CDR3 has 15 residues. V was shortened by 7 bases and J by 5 bases, with 17 bases between the two germline ends. Germline V gene sequence: CDR1 LNHDA, CDR2 SQIVND (reference sequence). For the CDR3, the DNA is TGTGCCAGTACCCCTCGGACACCGCGAAATGAAAAACTGTTTTTT. It encodes CASTPRTPRNEKLFF.

The chain couples TRBV5-1 to TRBJ2-7, with 9 bases lining up with TRBD2. The germline V gene encodes CDR1 SGHRS and CDR2 YFSETQ. Unmatched junction bases numbered 5, after V lost 5 bases and J lost 2 bases. This CDR3 has 14 residues. CDR3 nucleotide sequence: TGCGCCAGCAGACCGCGGGAGGGCACCTACGAGCAGTACTTC. Translated, it gives CASRPREGTYEQYF.

The chain joins TRBV11-1 to TRBJ2-7; the match to TRBD1 covers 7 bases. Trimming removed 6 bases from V and 6 bases from J; junction bases left unmatched: 5. CDR1 is SGHAT and CDR2 is FQDESV in the germline V gene (reference sequence). The CDR3 contains 12 residues. This chain's CDR3 is CASSRQGLEQYF. The CDR3 nucleotides read TGTGCCAGCAGTCGACAGGGTCTCGAGCAGTACTTC. Full variable domain (rest looked up from reference TRBV11-1 and TRBJ2-7): EAEVAQSPRYKITEKSQAVAFWCDPISGHATLYWYRQILGQGPELLVQFQDESVVDDSQLPKDRFSAERLKGVDSTLKIQPAELGDSAMYLCASSRQGLEQYFGPGTRLTVT.

The chain links TRBV2 to TRBJ2-2, with D possibly TRBD1 on 6 matching bases. Germline V gene lookup returns CDR1 SNHLY and CDR2 FYNNEI. Deletions cut 3 bases from V and 4 bases from J, with 12 bases between. The CDR3 contains 15 residues. The CDR3 region has the DNA TGTGCCAGCAGTGAGCAGGGGCCCATCACCGGGGAGCTGTTTTTT. This encodes CASSEQGPITGELFF. Combining the CDR3 with reference TRBV2 and TRBJ2-2 gives the whole variable domain EPEVTQTPSHQVTQMGQEVILRCVPISNHLYFYWYRQILGQKVEFLVSFYNNEISEKSEIFDDQFSVERPDGSNFTLKIRSTKLEDSAMYFCASSEQGPITGELFFGEGSRLTVL.

The CDR3 DNA is TGTGCCAGCAGTTGGGGGAGGGGTTTCCAAGAGACCCAGTACTTC. Translating it yields CASSWGRGFQETQYF. The rearrangement links TRBV28 to TRBJ2-5; 7 nucleotides match TRBD2. Germline CDR1 MDHEN, CDR2 SYDVKM. This CDR3 is 15 amino acids long. V lost 4 bases and J lost 1; bases outside the gene matches: 6.

The rearrangement links TRBV9 to TRBJ1-2; 8 bases are shared with TRBD1. CDR3 size: 15 residues. Germline V gene data show CDR1 as SGDLS and CDR2 as YYNGEE. The ends lost 0 bases at V and 6 bases at J; junction bases unmatched: 7. The CDR3 here is CASSVVPQGGDGYTF. In DNA form, the CDR3 reads TGTGCCAGCAGCGTAGTGCCACAGGGGGGGGATGGCTACACCTTC.

The sample holds a few counts of this clone. The chain carries TRBV9 and TRBJ2-7, with TRBD1 as a possible D gene (6 bases). In germline, CDR1 is SGDLS, CDR2 YYNGEE. Trimming took off 0 bases at V and 6 bases at J, with 10 bases between the two ends. The CDR3 runs 13 residues. The CDR3 reads CASSVVGGREQYF. The CDR3, as DNA: TGTGCCAGCAGCGTAGTTGGGGGCCGCGAGCAGTACTTC.

This chain joins TRBV30 and TRBJ2-7; 7 bases align to TRBD2. The ends lost 2 bases at V and 2 bases at J; junction bases unmatched: 6. Per the germline V gene, CDR1 is GTSNPN and CDR2 is SVGIG (reference sequence). This CDR3 has 14 residues. For the CDR3, the DNA is TGTGCCTGGAGTCTCGGGGGAGGGACCTACGAGCAGTACTTC. Its translation is CAWSLGGGTYEQYF.

The chain couples TRBV2 to TRBJ2-1; D may be TRBD2 (6 bases). V was shortened by 3 bases and J by 4 bases, with 16 bases between the two germline ends. This CDR3 spans 16 amino acids. CDR1 SNHLY and CDR2 FYNNEI come from the germline V gene. The CDR3 DNA is TGTGCCAGCAGTGATGTTAAAGCGGGCTATTACAATGAGCAGTTCTTC. Its protein is CASSDVKAGYYNEQFF.